Listed here are 14 T cell receptor beta chains from one sample, sequenced in a study of response to subunit inactivated influenza vaccine. TCRdb re-analysed the RT-PCR reads in MiXCR, keeping a single row per CDR3 protein. The data contain about 700,000 distinct CDR3 sequences, 15% to 17% of them seen just once; the ten biggest clones take up around a tenth. Here the sequenced sample was PBMCs from blood, taken 11 to 12 days after vaccination. Source of these receptors: a man aged 45 to 65 who received an inactivated influenza vaccine.

V and J are TRBV6-2 or TRBV6-3 and TRBJ2-2; TRBD1 aligns across 11 bases. Germline trimming cut 4 bases from V and 4 bases from J; bases unmatched to any gene: 11. Germline loops: CDR1 MNHEY, CDR2 SVGEGT. The CDR3 extends over 18 amino acids. The CDR3 here is CASSFGQGARVSTGELFF. In DNA, the CDR3 is TGTGCCAGCAGTTTTGGACAGGGGGCGCGGGTGAGCACCGGGGAGCTGTTTTTT.

The genes are TRBV3-1 and TRBJ2-5, with D perhaps TRBD2 (6 bases). V dropped 4 bases and J dropped 6 bases, with 15 bases sitting between them. The CDR3 sequence is 14 residues long. The germline CDR1 and CDR2 sequences are LGHDT and YNNKEL (reference sequence). This CDR3 is CASSLGLAVQTQYF. For the CDR3, the DNA is TGTGCCAGCAGCCTGGGGTTAGCGGTACAGACCCAGTACTTC.

This clonotype appeared a few times. The rearrangement joins TRBV12-3 or TRBV12-4 to TRBJ2-1; TRBD1 matches 7 bases. The CDR3 is 13 residues long. Trimming took 5 bases from V and 9 from J; bases not matched to a gene: 7. CDR3 DNA sequence: TGTGCCAGCAGTACCAGACAGGGTTTTGAGCAGTTCTTC. Its protein product is CASSTRQGFEQFF.

This clonotype came up many times. V usage is TRBV5-1 and J usage is TRBJ2-1; 12 nucleotides agree with TRBD2. This CDR3 has 18 residues. Germline CDR1 SGHRS, CDR2 YFSETQ. After removal of 0 bases from V and 7 bases from J, the junction contained 11 bases not matched to a gene. This CDR3 is CASSLATLLAGGLNEQFF. The CDR3 DNA sequence: TGCGCCAGCAGCTTGGCCACGCTTCTAGCGGGGGGGTTGAATGAGCAGTTCTTC.

The CDR3 nucleotides are TGTGCCAGCAGCTTACTTTCCCTCGGCGAGCAGTACTTC. Translating it yields CASSLLSLGEQYF. The J gene is TRBJ2-7, the V gene TRBV7-9; no reliable D call. CDR3 length: 13 amino acids. Germline CDR1 and CDR2: SEHNR and FQNEAQ (reference sequence). V was shortened by 2 bases and J by 6 bases, with 11 bases between the two germline ends. Drawing the rest from reference TRBV7-9 and TRBJ2-7, the complete variable domain is DTGVSQNPRHKITKRGQNVTFRCDPISEHNRLYWYRQTLGQGPEFLTYFQNEAQLEKSRLLSDRFSAERPKGSFSTLEIQRTEQGDSAMYLCASSLLSLGEQYFGPGTRLTVT.

Ten or more counts support this clonotype. J is TRBJ1-1 and V is TRBV10-3, with TRBD1 as a possible D gene (6 bases). Deletions cut 8 bases from V and 3 bases from J, with 16 bases between. Germline V gene lookup returns CDR1 ENHRY and CDR2 SYGVKD. The CDR3 consists of 14 residues. The CDR3 DNA sequence: TGTGCCATCCGAGGGGGATCGACCCACACTGAAGCTTTCTTT. Protein: CAIRGGSTHTEAFF.

Here the CDR3 DNA reads TGTGCCAGCAGACTAAGAGACCGCACCTCCTACGAGCAGTACTTC. It yields the protein CASRLRDRTSYEQYF. The rearrangement uses TRBV21-1 and TRBJ2-7. TRBV21-1 is a pseudogene locus. The CDR3 is 15 residues long.

The gene calls are TRBV15 and TRBJ1-4; the match to TRBD1 covers 7 bases. J gave up 0 bases and V 6 bases, and 4 bases lay outside the gene matches. This CDR3 spans 15 amino acids. In germline, CDR1 is LNHNV, CDR2 YYDKDF (reference sequence). DNA for the CDR3: TGTGCCACCAGACCAGGGGGTACAACTAATGAAAAACTGTTTTTT. Translated, it gives CATRPGGTTNEKLFF.

V usage is TRBV4-1 and J usage is TRBJ2-1; 7 bases line up with TRBD1. The CDR3 runs 16 residues. The V gene's germline CDR1 is MGHRA and CDR2 YSYEKL. V trimming: 4 bases; J trimming: 2 bases; junction bases outside the gene matches: 8. CDR3 nucleotides: TGCGCCAGCAGCCGCATGGGACAGATAACCTACAATGAGCAGTTCTTC. It encodes CASSRMGQITYNEQFF.

The sample holds many counts of this clonotype. The J gene is TRBJ2-1, the V gene TRBV19, with 10 positions matching TRBD1. With V trimmed by 4 bases and J by 7 bases, 4 bases remained unmatched. The germline V gene has CDR1 LNHDA and CDR2 SQIVND (reference sequence). This CDR3 is 14 amino acids long. The CDR3 protein is CASSTEDRGNEQFF. The DNA of the CDR3 is TGTGCCAGTAGTACGGAGGACAGGGGGAATGAGCAGTTCTTC.

The rearrangement joins TRBV24-1 to TRBJ2-7; tentatively, D is TRBD1 (5 bases). CDR1 KGHDR and CDR2 SFDVKD come from the germline V gene. This CDR3 region has 13 residues. V was clipped by 5 bases and J by 2 bases, with 9 bases between them. The CDR3 reads CATSAGHTYEQYF. In DNA form, the CDR3 reads TGTGCCACCAGTGCTGGACATACCTACGAGCAGTACTTC.

This clonotype has a count of ten or more. The chain combines TRBV5-1 with TRBJ1-2; 10 nucleotides line up with TRBD1. Germline V gene lookup returns CDR1 SGHRS and CDR2 YFSETQ. This CDR3 has 15 residues. V lost 4 bases and J lost 6; bases outside the gene matches: 9. The DNA for the CDR3 is TGCGCCAGCAGCCCAACCGGGACAGGGGCGGATGGCTACACCTTC. Translation gives CASSPTGTGADGYTF.

This clonotype showed up many times. This chain uses TRBV29-1 with TRBJ1-2; the D is unclear. Trimming took off 5 bases at V and 4 bases at J, with 8 bases between the two ends. Germline assignment: CDR1 SQVTM and CDR2 ANQGSEA. The CDR3 consists of 11 residues. This CDR3 reads CSVYNSYGYTF. DNA for the CDR3: TGCAGCGTTTACAATAGCTATGGCTACACCTTC.

The chain uses TRBV6-5 and TRBJ2-6; 7 bases line up with TRBD2. The CDR3 extends over 17 amino acids. The trim removed 2 bases at V and 4 bases at J, leaving 8 bases unmatched. Germline assignment: CDR1 MNHEY and CDR2 SVGAGI. The CDR3 DNA reads as TGTGCCAGCAGTTACGGGCGGGGGTTAGCCGGGGCCAACGTCCTGACTTTC. It specifies CASSYGRGLAGANVLTF.